The source of this TCR beta chain is a study of post-analysis software for immune sequencing data. Study at large: Patients with relapsing-remitting, secondary progressive and progressive-relapsing multiple sclerosis courses were all represented.

V trimming: 1 base; J trimming: 1 base; junction bases outside the gene matches: 12. CDR1 and CDR2 from the germline V gene are DFQATT and SNEGSKA (reference sequence). The CDR3 runs 19 residues. This clonotype has a handful of counts. Its antigen is unknown. Study findings and constraints: By F measure, samples from a shared preparation batch strongly co-clustered. The study found TRBV5-6, TRBV5-1 and TRBV20-1 among five or six TRBV segments more frequent in patients than controls. In multiple sclerosis, normalized Chao1 diversity was significantly below that of controls.

Tagging with unique molecular identifiers was a feature of the TCR beta cDNA libraries. T cells numbering about 0.95 to 10 million gave rise to some 500,000 cDNA molecules. Each CDR3 protein is one row after TCRdb ran MiXCR on the PCR reads. The repertoire holds some 450,000 distinct CDR3 sequences, with over 35% as singletons. The V and J genes are TRBV20-1 and TRBJ2-1, with 11 bases identical to TRBD2. The sequence came from a girl under 18 with multiple sclerosis. Sequencing used blood. This chain's CDR3 is CSARGTSGWGGYSYNEQFF. The CDR3 DNA is TGCAGTGCTAGAGGGACTAGCGGGTGGGGGGGGTATTCCTACAATGAGCAGTTCTTC.